The TCR beta chain described here comes from a study of T-cell reconstitution after alpha-beta-depleted transplantation in children. Regarding the study as a whole: After one year, T-cell counts and TCRbeta diversity mostly came from new T cells.

On this clonotype: Antigen unknown.

Trimming removed 5 bases from V and 5 bases from J; junction bases left unmatched: 7. There are 16 residues in the CDR3. Looked up from germline, CDR1 is SEHNR and CDR2 is FQNEAQ (reference sequence). It was with unique molecular identifiers that the TCRbeta library was prepared. TCRdb re-called the PCR reads through MiXCR, storing one row per CDR3 protein. Seen here are about 250,000 distinct CDR3 sequences, 20% to 30% observed once, and the top ten hold 4% to 6%. The TCR sequence derives from a female patient between 2 and 15 years old who had a stem cell transplant for congenital amegakaryocytic thrombocytopenia, so the T cells may come from the graft donor. The rearrangement joins TRBV7-9 to TRBJ2-1; 12 bases are shared with TRBD2. The sample in question was PBMCs, mostly from graft donor cells, obtained 360 days after TCRalphabeta/CD19-depleted stem cell transplant. The CDR3, as DNA: TGTGCCAGCAGCCCCGGGACTAGCGGGTACAACAATGAGCAGTTCTTC. It codes for CASSPGTSGYNNEQFF.